Presented here are 22 T cell receptor beta chains from one specimen sequenced in a study of circulating and synovial CD4+ cells in juvenile arthritis. Measured with immunoSEQ multiplex PCR; TCRdb has only the in-frame clones, and not every one. The sample lists about 30,000 clones, over 85% occurring once. Sequenced sample: CD4+ T cells from blood. The receptors originated from a human donor with juvenile idiopathic arthritis.

The chain recombines TRBV13 with TRBJ1-4; 7 positions agree with TRBD1. This CDR3 comprises 16 residues. The V gene end was trimmed by 3 bases and the J gene end by 3 bases; junction bases not matched to a gene: 7. CDR1 is PRHDT, CDR2 FYEKMQ, per germline (reference sequence). CDR3 bases: TGTGCCAGCAGCTTGAGGGGGCCTCCGTCTAATGAAAAACTGTTTTTT. It codes for CASSLRGPPSNEKLFF.

The chain's CDR3 is CASSIGTSGSYEQYF. For the CDR3, the DNA is TGTGCCAGCAGCATAGGGACTAGCGGCTCCTACGAGCAGTACTTC. This chain connects TRBV5-6 to TRBJ2-7; TRBD2 agrees at 11 bases. Trimming cost V 4 bases and J 0 bases; bases outside gene matches: 3. The CDR3 loop spans 15 amino acids. CDR1 and CDR2 from the germline V gene are SGHDT and YYEEEE.

The chain recombines TRBV18 with TRBJ1-5; D gene unclear. V lost 3 bases, J lost 6 bases, and 9 bases lay in between. The CDR3 is made up of 13 amino acids. CDR1 is KGHSH, CDR2 LQKENI, per germline. The DNA for the CDR3 is TGTGCCAGCTCACCGAGAGATCGTCAGCCCCAGCATTTT. Amino acids: CASSPRDRQPQHF.

To note about this clone: The sample carries other DNA sequences with the same CDR3. This chain joins TRBV27 and TRBJ1-1; TRBD1 is a possible D gene (6 bases). The CDR3 contains 14 residues. Trimming pared 6 bases from V and 0 bases from J, leaving 11 bases between. Germline assignment: CDR1 MNHEY and CDR2 SMNVEV (reference sequence). The CDR3 spells CASSRGAVNTEAFF. The DNA of the CDR3 is TGTGCCAGCAGCCGGGGGGCAGTGAACACTGAAGCTTTCTTT.

The chain carries TRBV9 and TRBJ2-4; TRBD1 matches 8 bases. V shed 4 bases, J shed 8 bases, and the junction held 8 bases outside the gene matches. This CDR3 is built from 14 residues. Per germline, CDR1 SGDLS and CDR2 YYNGEE. This chain's CDR3 is CASSPRQGLDIQYF. The CDR3 DNA reads as TGTGCCAGCAGCCCCCGACAGGGGTTGGACATTCAGTACTTC.

The rearrangement joins TRBV19 to TRBJ2-3; 11 nucleotides line up with TRBD1. Looked up from germline, CDR1 is LNHDA and CDR2 is SQIVND (reference sequence). The V gene end was trimmed by 6 bases and the J gene end by 6 bases; junction bases not matched to a gene: 5. This CDR3 is built from 14 residues. The CDR3 nucleotides are TGTGCCAGTAGACGGGACAGGGGGTCGGATACGCAGTATTTT. It translates to CASRRDRGSDTQYF.

V usage is TRBV2 and J usage is TRBJ2-5; 8 bases are shared with TRBD1. Trimming took 8 bases from V and 2 from J; bases not matched to a gene: 10. The CDR3 length is 15 residues. Germline CDR1 is SNHLY and CDR2 is FYNNEI. CDR3 residues: CASGPDRGDQETQYF. In nucleotides, the CDR3 is TGTGCCAGCGGACCCGACAGGGGCGATCAAGAGACCCAGTACTTC. Looking up the rest from reference TRBV2 and TRBJ2-5 gives the full variable domain: EPEVTQTPSHQVTQMGQEVILRCVPISNHLYFYWYRQILGQKVEFLVSFYNNEISEKSEIFDDQFSVERPDGSNFTLKIRSTKLEDSAMYFCASGPDRGDQETQYFGPGTRLLVL.

This sequence joins TRBV15 and TRBJ2-5, with 8 positions matching TRBD2. Germline V gene data show CDR1 as LNHNV and CDR2 as YYDKDF (reference sequence). Germline trimming cut 5 bases from V and 1 base from J; bases unmatched to any gene: 9. CDR3 length equals 16 residues. CDR3 DNA: TGTGCCACCAGCGGACCGGCTAGCGGGTTCCAAGAGACCCAGTACTTC. It is translated as CATSGPASGFQETQYF.

This chain connects TRBV4-1 to TRBJ2-1; TRBD2 agrees at 10 bases. Per germline, CDR1 MGHRA and CDR2 YSYEKL. The ends lost 0 bases at V and 6 bases at J; junction bases unmatched: 11. The CDR3 contains 18 residues. CDR3 in amino acids: CASSQDSSRLAGANEQFF. The CDR3 region has the DNA TGCGCCAGCAGCCAAGATTCCTCCCGGCTAGCGGGGGCCAATGAGCAGTTCTTC.

This clone was observed once. The V call is TRBV5-1, the J call TRBJ2-1, with TRBD2 identical over 11 bases. CDR3 length equals 14 residues. Germline V gene data show CDR1 as SGHRS and CDR2 as YFSETQ. With 3 bases clipped from V and 6 bases from J, the junction kept 2 bases outside the gene matches. The CDR3 coding sequence is TGCGCCAGCAGCTCGACTAGCGGGACCAATGAGCAGTTCTTC. This sequence encodes CASSSTSGTNEQFF.

CDR3 nucleotide sequence: TGTGCCAGCATCCACGGGAGCGGGACAGGGCGCGTCAATGAGCAGTTCTTC. It yields the protein CASIHGSGTGRVNEQFF. The chain combines TRBV11-2 with TRBJ2-1, with 9 bases lining up with TRBD1. Trimming took 7 bases from V and 6 from J; bases not matched to a gene: 16. The CDR3 totals 17 residues. Germline values: CDR1 SGHAT, CDR2 FQNNGV.

The rearrangement joins TRBV27 to TRBJ1-2; TRBD1 agrees at 7 bases. The trim removed 2 bases at V and 0 bases at J, leaving 18 bases unmatched. The germline V gene has CDR1 MNHEY and CDR2 SMNVEV (reference sequence). This CDR3 region has 20 residues. The CDR3 spells CASSLALSQGRGASNYGYTF. The CDR3 DNA reads TGTGCCAGCAGTTTAGCCCTTTCACAGGGGCGCGGGGCATCTAACTATGGCTACACCTTC.

Concerning this clone itself: No conserved phenylalanine or tryptophan ends this CDR3, so it is likely a read error. The J gene is TRBJ2-7, the V gene TRBV4-1; 9 positions agree with TRBD1. The CDR3 extends over 15 amino acids. Losses at the gene ends were 0 bases for V and 8 bases for J; bases not matched to a gene: 8. Per the germline V gene, CDR1 is MGHRA and CDR2 is YSYEKL. For the CDR3, the DNA is TGCGCCAGCAGCCAAGATGGGACAGGGCCTAGCAAGCAGTACCTC. Translating gives CASSQDGTGPSKQYL.

As DNA, the CDR3 is TGTGCCAGCAGCTTCCCACTAGCGGCAACAGATACGCAGTATTTT. It translates to CASSFPLAATDTQYF. V and J are TRBV5-4 and TRBJ2-3; 8 bases fit TRBD2. The CDR3 loop spans 15 amino acids. V gave up 2 bases and J gave up 3 bases; unmatched junction bases: 5. Per the germline V gene, CDR1 is SGHNT and CDR2 is YYREEE (reference sequence). Full variable domain (remainder filled in from reference TRBV5-4 and TRBJ2-3): ETGVTQSPTHLIKTRGQQVTLRCSSQSGHNTVSWYQQALGQGPQFIFQYYREEENGRGNFPPRFSGLQFPNYSSELNVNALELDDSALYLCASSFPLAATDTQYFGPGTRLTVL.

The chain links TRBV6-5 to TRBJ2-2; D call uncertain. The CDR3 totals 14 residues. Trimming pared 5 bases from V and 3 bases from J, leaving 10 bases between. Germline V gene data show CDR1 as MNHEY and CDR2 as SVGAGI. The CDR3 is CASSPPGYTGELFF. The CDR3 DNA follows: TGTGCCAGCAGTCCGCCGGGTTACACCGGGGAGCTGTTTTTT.

V and J are TRBV5-1 and TRBJ1-1; 9 bases align to TRBD1. Trimming took 4 bases from V and 4 from J; bases not matched to a gene: 5. This CDR3 is 14 amino acids long. The germline V gene has CDR1 SGHRS and CDR2 YFSETQ. CDR3 protein: CASSPGQGPTEAFF. The CDR3, as DNA: TGCGCCAGCAGCCCGGGACAGGGCCCCACTGAAGCTTTCTTT. Supplemented by reference TRBV5-1 and TRBJ1-1, the full variable domain reads KAGVTQTPRYLIKTRGQQVTLSCSPISGHRSVSWYQQTPGQGLQFLFEYFSETQRNKGNFPGRFSGRQFSNSRSEMNVSTLELGDSALYLCASSPGQGPTEAFFGQGTRLTVV.

The rearrangement links TRBV30 to TRBJ2-3; 9 nucleotides agree with TRBD1. The CDR3 consists of 13 residues. Germline-derived CDR1 and CDR2 are GTSNPN and SVGIG (reference sequence). The ends lost 3 bases at V and 4 bases at J; junction bases unmatched: 2. In DNA, the CDR3 is TGTGCCTGGAGGGGACAGGGCCCAGATACGCAGTATTTT. It codes for CAWRGQGPDTQYF.

The chain joins TRBV27 to TRBJ1-1; 9 positions agree with TRBD1. With V trimmed by 6 bases and J by 5 bases, 10 bases remained unmatched. Germline values: CDR1 MNHEY, CDR2 SMNVEV (reference sequence). This CDR3 contains 15 residues. The DNA of the CDR3 is TGTGCCAGCAGATCACAGGGGGCAAGAAATACTGAAGCTTTCTTT. Translation gives CASRSQGARNTEAFF.

The chain combines TRBV28 with TRBJ1-1, with D maybe TRBD1 (6 bases). V lost 8 bases and J 1 base, leaving 14 bases between the germline ends. The CDR3 has 14 amino acids. Germline V gene data show CDR1 as MDHEN and CDR2 as SYDVKM. This CDR3 reads CASLRGSKNTEAFF. CDR3 in DNA: TGTGCCAGCTTAAGGGGGTCTAAGAACACTGAAGCTTTCTTT. Based on the CDR3 plus reference TRBV28 and TRBJ1-1, the full variable domain is DVKVTQSSRYLVKRTGEKVFLECVQDMDHENMFWYRQDPGLGLRLIYFSYDVKMKEKGDIPEGYSVSREKKERFSLILESASTNQTSMYLCASLRGSKNTEAFFGQGTRLTVV.

The J gene is TRBJ1-1, the V gene TRBV7-8, with D hard to call. The germline CDR1 and CDR2 sequences are SGHVS and FQNEAQ. The V gene lost 4 bases and the J gene lost 4 bases, with 13 bases spanning the gap. The CDR3 is 14 residues long. The CDR3 sequence is CASSSGWLGTEAFF. The DNA of the CDR3 is TGTGCCAGCAGCTCCGGGTGGCTTGGCACTGAAGCTTTCTTT.

The chain carries TRBV6-1 and TRBJ2-1, with D possibly being TRBD1 (5 bases). This CDR3 region has 15 residues. V lost 1 base and J lost 0, with 7 bases in between. CDR1 and CDR2 from the germline V gene are MNHNS and SASEGT. CDR3 residues: CASSEGQGSYNEQFF. The CDR3, as DNA: TGTGCCAGCAGTGAAGGGCAGGGCTCCTACAATGAGCAGTTCTTC.

This sequence joins TRBV18 and TRBJ1-4, with D hard to call. The germline CDR1 and CDR2 sequences are KGHSH and LQKENI. This CDR3 contains 16 residues. Trimming pared 6 bases from V and 0 bases from J, leaving 14 bases between. CDR3 in DNA: TGTGCCAGCTCTCGCGGGTCGCTTGCAACTAATGAAAAACTGTTTTTT. Translating gives CASSRGSLATNEKLFF.